This TCR beta chain was identified in a study of shared clonotypes between healthy human individuals. The V segment lost 3 bases and the J segment 2 bases; nucleotides outside the gene matches: 6. CDR1 and CDR2 (germline): SGHDT, YYEEEE. The CDR3 extends over 18 amino acids. TCRdb's copy holds only in-frame clones and misses some; the assay was immunoSEQ multiplex PCR. This table has 330,000 or so clones, less than 75% appearing once. This sequence was found in a man aged 25 to 45 in good health. Sequenced material: memory CD4+ T cells sorted from blood. Subset given: CD45RA-negative fraction. The chain employs TRBV5-6 and TRBJ2-2, with 14 bases lining up with TRBD2. The CDR3, as DNA: TGTGCCAGCAGCTGGGGACTAGCGGGAGATCTAAACACCGGGGAGCTGTTTTTT. Protein product: CASSWGLAGDLNTGELFF.